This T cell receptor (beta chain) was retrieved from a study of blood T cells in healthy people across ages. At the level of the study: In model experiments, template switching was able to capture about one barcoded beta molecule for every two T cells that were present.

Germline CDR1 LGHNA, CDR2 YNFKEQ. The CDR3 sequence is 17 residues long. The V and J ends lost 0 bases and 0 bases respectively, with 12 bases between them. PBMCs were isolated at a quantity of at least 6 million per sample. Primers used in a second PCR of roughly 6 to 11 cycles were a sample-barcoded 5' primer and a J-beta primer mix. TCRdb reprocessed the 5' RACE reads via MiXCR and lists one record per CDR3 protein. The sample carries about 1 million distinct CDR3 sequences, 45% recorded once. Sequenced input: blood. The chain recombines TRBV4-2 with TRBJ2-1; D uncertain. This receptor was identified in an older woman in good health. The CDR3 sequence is CASSQESSRSSYNEQFF. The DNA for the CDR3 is TGTGCCAGCAGCCAAGAATCTTCCCGGAGCTCCTACAATGAGCAGTTCTTC.